This T cell receptor (beta chain) is from a study of T cells in women clearing cervical HPV infection. TCRdb's table, derived via immunoSEQ multiplex PCR, lists solely in-frame clones and lacks some. The sample has 44,000 or so clones. The CDR3 covers 17 residues. V was pared by 2 bases and J by 0 bases, with 15 bases between. Germline lookup yields CDR1 SGHRS and CDR2 YFSETQ. Regarding this clone: The CDR3 end is not reached by the read, which stops 3 residues before it; the germline J gene fills it in.

J is TRBJ1-3 and V is TRBV5-1; D is unresolved. The source material was blood buffy coat. The clonotype was recovered from a woman aged 18 to 75 with a cervical HPV16 infection that either progressed to CIN3+ or cleared (not recorded which). The DNA read from the CDR3 is TGCGCCAGCAGCTTCGGAGTCGTCGGGGACTCTGGAAACACC. This sequence encodes CASSFGVVGDSGNT. The entire CDR3 reads CASSFGVVGDSGNTIYF.